One sample yielded the 14 T cell receptor beta chains listed below, sequenced in a study of cytomegalovirus exposure and HLA in healthy donors. PCR employed 60 Vbeta and 13 Jbeta primers. Clones were sequenced by immunoSEQ multiplex PCR, and TCRdb holds only the in-frame ones, with some missing. The sample includes around 61,000 clones, around 62% of them seen just once. Specimen: PBMCs. The receptors were sampled from a man between 35 and 55 years old in good health and CMV-seropositive.

CDR3: CASTTGGYQPQHF. The CDR3 DNA reads TGTGCCAGTACAACGGGGGGCTATCAGCCCCAGCATTTT. The chain is built from TRBV19 and TRBJ1-5; a possible D gene is TRBD1 (6 bases). Germline V gene sequence: CDR1 LNHDA, CDR2 SQIVND (reference sequence). The CDR3 has 13 residues. Trimming removed 7 bases from V and 5 bases from J, with 12 bases in between.

The chain couples TRBV6-5 to TRBJ1-2, with TRBD1 matching over 8 bases. Looked up from germline, CDR1 is MNHEY and CDR2 is SVGAGI. This CDR3 is built from 13 residues. V shed 6 bases and J 4 bases; nucleotides not matched to a gene: 4. The CDR3 DNA reads as TGTGCCAGCAGCTCAGGGGGCGCCTATGGCTACACCTTC. It codes for CASSSGGAYGYTF.

The CDR3 DNA is TGTGCCAGCAGCCAAAGGGAGCGGGTCATTGAGCAGTTCTTC. Protein sequence: CASSQRERVIEQFF. The chain joins TRBV5-4 to TRBJ2-1; perhaps TRBD2 as D (6 bases). CDR3 size: 14 residues. V was clipped by 4 bases and J by 9 bases, with 17 bases between them. The V gene's germline CDR1 is SGHNT and CDR2 YYREEE (reference sequence).

Notes on this clone: An end of the junction does not agree with germline; a read error may underlie this. This sequence joins TRBV5-1 and TRBJ2-3; TRBD1 aligns across 11 bases. The CDR3 spans 16 residues. CDR1 SGHRS and CDR2 YFSETQ come from the germline V gene. For the CDR3, the DNA is TGCGCCAACAGCTTTGACGGGACAGGGGGTTCAGATACGCAGTATTTT. Translation: CANSFDGTGGSDTQYF.

This chain links TRBV30 with TRBJ2-2; 7 nucleotides agree with TRBD2. Germline V CDR1 and CDR2: GTSNPN, SVGIG (reference sequence). The CDR3 runs 15 residues. The V segment lost 0 bases and the J segment 4 bases; nucleotides outside the gene matches: 5. The CDR3 DNA reads as TGTGCCTGGAGTGTACAGGCTAGCGGCACCGGGGAGCTGTTTTTT. Amino acid sequence: CAWSVQASGTGELFF.

As DNA, the CDR3 is TGCAGCGTAACTGGGTTGGGGACAGGGGGTAGCGAGCAGTACTTC. Its translation is CSVTGLGTGGSEQYF. This chain uses TRBV29-1 with TRBJ2-7, with 11 bases identical to TRBD1. CDR3 length: 15 amino acids. Unmatched junction bases numbered 13, after V lost 6 bases and J lost 6 bases. The germline V gene encodes CDR1 SQVTM and CDR2 ANQGSEA.

The CDR3 loop is CASSLSQNNSPLHF. Here the CDR3 DNA reads TGCGCCAGCAGCTTGTCACAGAATAATTCACCCCTCCACTTT. The chain joins TRBV5-1 to TRBJ1-6; D unclear. This CDR3 region has 14 residues. V lost 1 base to trimming and J lost 5 bases, with 7 bases between them. Germline V gene lookup returns CDR1 SGHRS and CDR2 YFSETQ.

This clone has a single count. The gene calls are TRBV29-1 and TRBJ2-6; D unresolved. Germline V gene lookup returns CDR1 SQVTM and CDR2 ANQGSEA. The CDR3 has 16 amino acids. Trimming stripped 4 bases from V and 0 bases from J, with 13 bases between. The CDR3: CSVVTARHSGANVLTF. In nucleotides, the CDR3 is TGCAGCGTTGTTACGGCGCGGCACTCTGGGGCCAACGTCCTGACTTTC.

V gene TRBV9 combines with J gene TRBJ2-2; D is perhaps TRBD2 (5 bases). CDR3 length equals 15 residues. CDR1 SGDLS and CDR2 YYNGEE come from the germline V gene. V lost 0 bases and J lost 5, with 11 bases in between. The CDR3 DNA sequence: TGTGCCAGCAGCGTAGGTCCTTCGGGAACCGGGGAGCTGTTTTTT. Translated, it gives CASSVGPSGTGELFF.

This clone occurred a few times. V usage is TRBV4-3 and J usage is TRBJ2-3; 12 positions match TRBD2. With V trimmed by 1 base and J by 6 bases, 5 bases remained unmatched. Germline V lookup: CDR1 LGHNA, CDR2 YSLEER. This CDR3 region has 16 residues. CDR3 loop: CASSQGASGRVDTQYF. CDR3 in DNA: TGCGCCAGCAGCCAAGGGGCTAGCGGGAGGGTCGATACGCAGTATTTT.

The chain links TRBV2 to TRBJ1-6, with 7 bases fitting TRBD1. V lost 7 bases, J lost 10 bases, and 7 bases stayed unmatched. CDR1 and CDR2 from the germline V gene are SNHLY and FYNNEI. This CDR3 contains 13 residues. CDR3 residues: CASTNRGHSPLHF. The CDR3 DNA sequence: TGTGCCAGCACAAATAGGGGGCACTCACCCCTCCACTTT.

The genes are TRBV6-1 and TRBJ2-7; 9 nucleotides align to TRBD2. Trimming removed 6 bases from V and 6 bases from J; junction bases left unmatched: 6. This CDR3 is built from 13 residues. Per germline, CDR1 MNHNS and CDR2 SASEGT. The CDR3 loop is CASRPRREGEQYF. Written as DNA, the CDR3 is TGTGCCAGCAGGCCCAGGCGGGAGGGCGAGCAGTACTTC.

The J gene is TRBJ1-4, the V gene TRBV19; a weak D match, TRBD1 (6 bases). Germline CDR1 is LNHDA and CDR2 is SQIVND (reference sequence). With 3 bases removed from V and 8 bases from J, the gap between germline ends came to 16 bases. The CDR3 consists of 15 residues. The DNA of the CDR3 is TGTGCCAGTAGTATTCCCAACAGGGCTGGGGAAAAACTGTTTTTT. Translating it yields CASSIPNRAGEKLFF.

V gene TRBV18 combines with J gene TRBJ2-3; 13 bases fit TRBD2. The V and J ends lost 3 bases and 5 bases, in that order; junction bases with no gene match: 5. The CDR3 is 16 amino acids. Looked up from germline, CDR1 is KGHSH and CDR2 is LQKENI. In nucleotides, the CDR3 is TGTGCCAGCTCACCCGGGACTAGCGGGGCTGGAGATACGCAGTATTTT. This translates into CASSPGTSGAGDTQYF.